The T cell receptor (beta chain) under discussion was sequenced for a study of cytomegalovirus exposure and HLA in healthy donors. The overall study: Earlier, 150 million to 200 million T cells were analyzed, and some 120 million unique TCR beta sequences were found among them. HLA-typed donors contributed 65 million to 95 million unique TCRs, which were held in an early data release. Study results and caveats: Some V segments, including TRBV6-2 and TRBV6-3, were excluded as indistinguishable.

PCR primers comprised 60 Vbeta and 13 Jbeta primers. The assay was immunoSEQ multiplex PCR, and TCRdb's table has in-frame clones only and misses some. The sample holds 70,000 or so clones, 75% to 90% seen once. The V gene lost 2 bases and the J gene lost 4 bases, with 8 bases spanning the gap. CDR1 and CDR2 (germline): SGHTA, FQGTGA. The CDR3 is 13 residues long. Comment on this clone: Its antigen is currently unknown.

Although they were nominally healthy when sampled, donors likely had unrecorded immune exposures. This TCR came from a woman between 25 and 40 years old in good health and CMV-seropositive. The specimen sequenced was PBMCs. The chain joins TRBV7-3 to TRBJ1-1; possibly TRBD1 for D (5 bases). CDR3 sequence: CASSLLGGTEAFF. Written as DNA, the CDR3 is TGTGCCAGCAGCTTATTGGGGGGCACTGAAGCTTTCTTT. The entire variable domain, with the rest obtained from reference TRBV7-3 and TRBJ1-1, is as follows: GAGVSQTPSNKVTEKGKYVELRCDPISGHTALYWYRQSLGQGPEFLIYFQGTGAADDSGLPNDRFFAVRPEGSVSTLKIQRTERGDSAVYLCASSLLGGTEAFFGQGTRLTVV.